This T cell receptor beta chain appears in the sequencing data of a study of vaccination and CD4 T cells after COVID-19. Background on the study: Cells were stimulated with overlapping spike peptides from SARS-CoV-2, HCoV-NL63, HCoV-OC43 and HCoV-229E.

This clonotype was recorded a few times. The antigen is undetermined. V was clipped by 4 bases and J by 3 bases; unmatched bases: 0. CDR1 is SEHNR, CDR2 FQNEAQ, per germline (reference sequence). The CDR3 spans 13 residues. The treatment was: approximately 10-day PBMC culture with coronavirus spike peptide pools or control peptides (ViraFEST assay). CD4+ T cells of the unexposed donor were collected before the COVID-19 pandemic (2011-2018). With SARS-CoV-2 S/N and four cold-coronavirus spikes, unexposed-donor CD4+ T cells were probed, cells permitting. With the Oncomine TCR Beta short-read assay, DNA from cultured CD4+ T cells was sequenced. From CD4+ T cells that had been cultured, genomic DNA was extracted. TCRdb redid the calling of the PCR reads with MiXCR, one entry per CDR3 protein. The profile covers around 7,000 distinct CDR3 sequences, with 33% appearing a single time and about a tenth taken by the ten largest.

The rearrangement joins TRBV7-9 to TRBJ2-1, with 7 bases identical to TRBD2. The sample consisted of CD4+ T cells from blood, cultured in vitro. The source of this sequence is a human donor in good health. The CDR3 loop is CASSSGGYNEQFF. CDR3 DNA sequence: TGTGCCAGCAGCTCGGGAGGCTACAATGAGCAGTTCTTC.